This T cell receptor beta chain was recovered during a study of T cells in localized non-small cell lung cancer. Overall study results and limits: In adjacent lung, a median about 54 of the top 100 tumor clones were found. Measurement of T cell clonality placed uninvolved adjacent lung highest, above the level in tumor.

Deletions cut 3 bases from V and 1 base from J, with 12 bases between. From germline, CDR1 is LNHNV and CDR2 YYDKDF (reference sequence). The CDR3 runs to 15 residues. This clone was seen a single time. The antigen remains unidentified. Libraries were prepared by immunoSEQ multiplex PCR; TCRdb keeps only in-frame clonotypes and omits some of them. The data contain approximately 140,000 clones, more than 70% of them singletons. The receptor's source is a female donor older than 55 with stage I lung adenocarcinoma. V and J are TRBV15 and TRBJ2-5; D could derive from TRBD1 or TRBD2 (6 bases each). The input for sequencing was peripheral blood, taken before any cancer treatment. In DNA, the CDR3 is TGTGCCACCAGCAGCTTAGGGGGGCCCCAAGAGACCCAGTACTTC. It yields the protein CATSSLGGPQETQYF.